Listed below are T cell receptor beta chains from one sample, sequenced in a study of T cell responses to AZD1222 COVID-19 vaccine. This table comes from immunoSEQ multiplex PCR, and its TCRdb copy is limited to in-frame clones, with some not included. The table records about 100,000 clones, about 87% of them present only once. This specimen consisted of peripheral blood, obtained on day 0 of AZD1222 vaccination. The receptor source for this set is an adult in good health. The CDR3 runs from the conserved cysteine through the conserved F or W. A D gene is named only where the DNA matches it firmly. Clone size is given for some rows only: seen once, a few or many times, or a class if the clone is expanded.

V: TRBV2
D: TRBD1
length: 14
size: .
J: TRBJ1-1
CDR3: CASHRGLFYTEAFF
DNA: TGTGCCAGCCACAGGGGGTTGTTTTACACTGAAGCTTTCTTT

V: TRBV7-9
D: TRBD2
length: 14
size: .
J: TRBJ2-3
CDR3: CASSRLLAGGAQYF
DNA: TGTGCCAGCAGCCGACTACTAGCGGGAGGGGCGCAGTATTTT

V: TRBV3-1/TRBV3-2
D: .
length: 14
size: .
J: TRBJ1-4
CDR3: CASSQSWQGEKLFF
DNA: TGTGCCAGCAGCCAATCTTGGCAGGGTGAAAAACTGTTTTTT

V: TRBV12-3/TRBV12-4
D: .
length: 12
size: .
J: TRBJ2-5
CDR3: CASRRNQETQYF
DNA: TGTGCCAGCAGGCGAAACCAAGAGACCCAGTACTTC

V: TRBV6-4
D: .
length: 16
size: .
J: TRBJ2-1
CDR3: CASSDSEGGASNEQFF
DNA: TGTGCCAGCAGTGACTCTGAGGGGGGCGCGAGCAATGAGCAGTTCTTC

V: TRBV11-2
D: .
length: 13
size: .
J: TRBJ1-1
CDR3: CASNTGEYTEAFF
DNA: TGTGCCAGCAACACAGGAGAATACACTGAAGCTTTCTTT

V: TRBV28
D: TRBD1
length: 16
size: .
J: TRBJ1-2
CDR3: CASSLWPDRGNYGYTF
DNA: TGTGCCAGCAGTTTATGGCCCGACAGGGGTAACTATGGCTACACCTTC

V: TRBV28
D: .
length: 19
size: .
J: TRBJ1-6
CDR3: CASSLRTVNTAAYNSPLHF
DNA: TGTGCCAGCAGTTTAAGGACAGTAAATACGGCGGCTTATAATTCACCCCTCCACTTT

V: TRBV28
D: .
length: 14
size: few
J: TRBJ2-7
CDR3: CASSQDTISYEQYF
DNA: TGTGCCAGCAGTCAAGACACCATTAGCTACGAGCAGTACTTC

V: TRBV7-8
D: TRBD2
length: 17
size: .
J: TRBJ2-1
CDR3: CASSSASAGGRLGEQFF
DNA: TGTGCCAGCAGCTCAGCTTCGGCGGGGGGCCGCTTGGGGGAGCAGTTCTTC

V: TRBV7-9
D: .
length: 16
size: few
J: TRBJ2-4
CDR3: CASSFKTEGAKNIQYF
DNA: TGTGCCAGCAGCTTCAAGACAGAGGGAGCCAAAAACATTCAGTACTTC

V: TRBV28
D: .
length: 13
size: .
J: TRBJ1-2
CDR3: CASSTGGGYGYTF
DNA: TGTGCCAGCAGTACCGGAGGCGGGTATGGCTACACCTTC

V: TRBV6-5
D: .
length: 14
size: .
J: TRBJ1-1
CDR3: CASSYSRGHTEAFF
DNA: TGTGCCAGCAGTTACTCGAGGGGCCACACTGAAGCTTTCTTT

V: TRBV6-2/TRBV6-3
D: TRBD2
length: 18
size: .
J: TRBJ2-1
CDR3: CASSYGPLSGRLYNEQFF
DNA: TGTGCCAGCAGTTACGGCCCCCTAAGCGGGAGGCTGTACAATGAGCAGTTCTTC

V: TRBV27
D: TRBD1
length: 15
size: .
J: TRBJ1-3
CDR3: CASRGDSLSGNTIYF
DNA: TGTGCCAGCAGAGGGGACAGCCTCTCTGGAAACACCATATATTTT

V: TRBV20-1
D: .
length: 11
size: once
J: TRBJ1-4
CDR3: CSATYNEKLFF
DNA: TGCAGTGCTACGTATAATGAAAAACTGTTTTTT

V: TRBV9
D: .
length: 13
size: once
J: TRBJ2-7
CDR3: CASSVRGDYEQYF
DNA: TGTGCCAGCAGCGTTAGAGGGGACTACGAGCAGTACTTC

V: TRBV4-1
D: .
length: 16
size: once
J: TRBJ2-7
CDR3: CASSHPGRSKGHEQYF
DNA: TGCGCCAGCAGCCACCCGGGACGGTCGAAAGGACACGAGCAGTACTTC

V: TRBV7-9
D: .
length: 14
size: .
J: TRBJ1-3
CDR3: CASSLEGSADTIYF
DNA: TGTGCCAGCAGCTTAGAGGGTTCGGCGGACACCATATATTTT

V: TRBV25-1
D: .
length: 17
size: once
J: TRBJ2-5
CDR3: CASSELAGGGPQETQYF
DNA: TGTGCCAGCAGTGAATTGGCAGGCGGGGGCCCTCAAGAGACCCAGTACTTC

V: TRBV6-5
D: .
length: 14
size: .
J: TRBJ1-1
CDR3: CASSGQSVGTTTFF
DNA: TGTGCCAGCAGCGGGCAATCCGTCGGGACTACGACTTTCTTT

V: TRBV13
D: .
length: 15
size: .
J: TRBJ1-2
CDR3: CASSLGDRYNYGYTF
DNA: TGTGCCAGCAGCTTAGGCGACAGGTATAACTATGGCTACACCTTC

V: TRBV30
D: TRBD1
length: 13
size: few
J: TRBJ1-6
CDR3: CAWSGQGDSPLHF
DNA: TGTGCCTGGTCGGGACAGGGGGATTCACCCCTCCACTTT

V: TRBV30
D: .
length: 13
size: .
J: TRBJ1-2
CDR3: CAWYSGTPYGYTF
DNA: TGTGCCTGGTATTCCGGGACGCCTTATGGCTACACCTTC

V: TRBV6-2/TRBV6-3
D: .
length: 15
size: .
J: TRBJ1-1
CDR3: CASTPRGVRDTEAFF
DNA: TGTGCCAGCACCCCACGCGGGGTCAGGGACACTGAAGCTTTCTTT

V: TRBV18
D: .
length: 18
size: .
J: TRBJ2-1
CDR3: CASSPRLNLKSSYNEQFF
DNA: TGTGCCAGCTCACCAAGGTTGAACCTCAAGAGCTCCTACAATGAGCAGTTCTTC